These 24 T cell receptor beta chains were all obtained from the same sample, sequenced in a study of shared clonotypes between healthy human individuals. The table came from immunoSEQ multiplex PCR; TCRdb's copy has only in-frame clones and leaves some out. The sample includes some 1 million clones, about 75% of them seen just once. Sample: memory CD4+ T cells sorted from blood. Subset reported: CD45RA-negative fraction. The receptors here all came from a man younger than 35 in good health.

This chain links TRBV7-9 with TRBJ2-4; D might be TRBD1 (5 bases). V lost 0 bases, J lost 6 bases, and 15 bases lay in between. This CDR3 spans 16 amino acids. CDR1 and CDR2 from the germline V gene are SEHNR and FQNEAQ (reference sequence). In DNA, the CDR3 is TGTGCCAGCAGCTTAGCGCCATTGACAGACACAAACATTCAGTACTTC. This encodes CASSLAPLTDTNIQYF.

This clone was recorded a few times. This chain joins TRBV28 and TRBJ1-5; 7 nucleotides match TRBD1. The CDR3 runs 16 residues. V lost 5 bases, J lost 5 bases, and 12 bases stayed unmatched. The V gene's germline CDR1 is MDHEN and CDR2 SYDVKM. The CDR3 region is CASSVTGKSPHQPQHF. The CDR3, as DNA: TGTGCCAGCAGTGTGACAGGGAAGAGCCCCCATCAGCCCCAGCATTTT.

The genes are TRBV6-1 and TRBJ2-3, with 10 positions matching TRBD2. Germline-derived CDR1 and CDR2 are MNHNS and SASEGT. V gave up 8 bases and J gave up 5 bases; unmatched junction bases: 10. CDR3 length: 15 amino acids. The chain's CDR3 is CASQQGLAGVDTQYF. The CDR3 DNA reads TGTGCCAGCCAACAGGGGCTAGCGGGAGTAGATACGCAGTATTTT.

J is TRBJ1-6 and V is TRBV5-1; D call uncertain. V lost 1 base, J lost 10 bases, and 12 bases lay in between. The CDR3 has 14 residues. The germline gives CDR1 SGHRS, CDR2 YFSETQ. CDR3 DNA sequence: TGCGCCAGCAGCTTGTTCCAAGGCAACTCACCCCTCCACTTT. Its translation is CASSLFQGNSPLHF.

In its sample, this clone was seen once. V and J are TRBV6-1 and TRBJ1-4; no reliable D call. The CDR3 contains 15 residues. Germline CDR1 reads MNHNS; CDR2 reads SASEGT. Trimming shortened V by 0 bases and J by 8 bases, and 13 bases separated the two germline ends. The CDR3 DNA is TGTGCCAGCAGTGAAGCGCTCCTACTCGTCGAAAAACTGTTTTTT. This sequence encodes CASSEALLLVEKLFF.

This clone was detected only a few times. The chain employs TRBV7-9 and TRBJ1-6; D call uncertain. CDR3 length: 13 amino acids. Looked up from germline, CDR1 is SEHNR and CDR2 is FQNEAQ (reference sequence). V was clipped by 5 bases and J by 7 bases, with 9 bases between them. The CDR3, as DNA: TGTGCCAGCAGCGTTAGCGGCAATTCACCCCTCCACTTT. It is translated as CASSVSGNSPLHF.

This clone was seen only a few times. The chain links TRBV6-5 to TRBJ2-1; no clear D gene. Per the germline V gene, CDR1 is MNHEY and CDR2 is SVGAGI. Trimming pared 6 bases from V and 0 bases from J, leaving 12 bases between. This CDR3 region has 15 residues. CDR3 protein: CASRRSYSSYNEQFF. In DNA, the CDR3 is TGTGCCAGCAGACGATCGTACTCCTCCTACAATGAGCAGTTCTTC.

This clone was seen only once. V gene TRBV5-1 combines with J gene TRBJ2-1, with D possibly matching TRBD2 (6 bases). Trimming removed 0 bases from V and 8 bases from J, with 21 bases in between. CDR3 length equals 17 residues. The germline gives CDR1 SGHRS, CDR2 YFSETQ. CDR3 DNA sequence: TGCGCCAGCAGCTTGGGTAGGCGGCTATCGGGAGAGGATGAGCAGTTCTTC. Translation: CASSLGRRLSGEDEQFF.

This chain links TRBV5-1 with TRBJ2-2; 10 bases map to TRBD2. The germline CDR1 and CDR2 sequences are SGHRS and YFSETQ. The length of the CDR3 is 15 residues. The V gene end was trimmed by 1 base and the J gene end by 7 bases; junction bases not matched to a gene: 4. The CDR3 loop is CASSLTSGTGGELFF. The DNA of the CDR3 is TGCGCCAGCAGCTTGACTAGCGGGACTGGCGGGGAGCTGTTTTTT.

The gene calls are TRBV6-5 and TRBJ1-4; weak D call: TRBD1 (6 bases). Deletions cut 2 bases from V and 7 bases from J, with 8 bases between. The length of the CDR3 is 13 residues. CDR1 and CDR2 (germline): MNHEY, SVGAGI. The CDR3 loop is CASSYQGSEKLFF. In DNA form, the CDR3 reads TGTGCCAGCAGTTACCAGGGGAGTGAAAAACTGTTTTTT.

The V gene is TRBV9, the J gene TRBJ1-2, with D possibly TRBD1 on 6 matching bases. From germline, CDR1 is SGDLS and CDR2 YYNGEE. The CDR3 consists of 16 residues. The V and J ends lost 0 bases and 6 bases respectively, with 18 bases between them. This chain's CDR3 is CASSVGLVRSGDGYTF. As DNA, the CDR3 is TGTGCCAGCAGCGTAGGGTTGGTCAGATCAGGGGATGGCTACACCTTC.

The chain combines TRBV5-5 with TRBJ2-1; TRBD2 matches at 7 bases. The V gene's germline CDR1 is SGHKS and CDR2 YYEKEE (reference sequence). The CDR3 has 16 amino acids. V was pared by 2 bases and J by 0 bases, with 5 bases of the junction left unmatched. This chain's CDR3 is CASSLAGWSSYNEQFF. CDR3 DNA: TGTGCCAGCAGCTTAGCGGGGTGGAGCTCCTACAATGAGCAGTTCTTC.

CDR3 nucleotides: TGTGCCAGCAGTGAAGATAGAAAGGGGTCCGTGGAGACCCAGTACTTC. It yields the protein CASSEDRKGSVETQYF. V gene TRBV6-1 combines with J gene TRBJ2-5; D is perhaps TRBD1 (5 bases). Trimming shortened V by 1 base and J by 5 bases, and 17 bases separated the two germline ends. The CDR3 is 16 amino acids. Germline CDR1 and CDR2: MNHNS and SASEGT.

On this clone itself: Other DNA sequences in this specimen translate into the identical CDR3. The J gene is TRBJ2-7, the V gene TRBV6-5, with D uncertain. Trimming took 8 bases from V and 0 from J, leaving 5 bases between them. CDR3 length equals 11 residues. Germline V gene data show CDR1 as MNHEY and CDR2 as SVGAGI. Here the CDR3 reads CASSNSYEQYF. In DNA form, the CDR3 reads TGTGCCAGCTCCAACTCCTACGAGCAGTACTTC.

This sequence joins TRBV6-5 and TRBJ2-2; 8 nucleotides match TRBD1. V trimming: 6 bases; J trimming: 4 bases; junction bases outside the gene matches: 7. The CDR3 runs to 15 residues. Germline values: CDR1 MNHEY, CDR2 SVGAGI. Here the CDR3 DNA reads TGTGCCAGCAGACCCCGACAGGGGACCACCGGGGAGCTGTTTTTT. Translation: CASRPRQGTTGELFF.

The chain links TRBV2 to TRBJ2-1; TRBD1 aligns across 7 bases. Germline CDR1 and CDR2: SNHLY and FYNNEI. There are 13 residues in the CDR3. V shed 4 bases, J shed 6 bases, and the junction held 3 bases outside the gene matches. The DNA for the CDR3 is TGTGCCAGCAGTGCGGGACAGTTCAATGAGCAGTTCTTC. It codes for CASSAGQFNEQFF.

For the CDR3, the DNA is TGTGCCAGCAAGAAGGGGAATTCCCTCTCCTATAATTCACCCCTCCACTTT. It yields the protein CASKKGNSLSYNSPLHF. The V and J genes are TRBV7-2 and TRBJ1-6; D perhaps matches TRBD1 (5 bases). The CDR3 covers 17 residues. Germline values: CDR1 SGHTA, CDR2 FQGNSA. Between the trimmed V and J ends, which lost 7 bases and 0 bases, there was a span of 16 bases.

Worth noting for this clone: One junction end disagrees with the germline gene, perhaps due to a read error. The genes are TRBV27 and TRBJ1-6, with D unclear. Per the germline V gene, CDR1 is MNHEY and CDR2 is SMNVEV (reference sequence). CDR3 length equals 15 residues. CDR3 sequence: CASSISWARDSPLHF. The CDR3 DNA reads as TGTGCCAGCAGTATATCTTGGGCCCGGGATTCACCCCTCCACTTT.

Only a few counts were recorded for this clone. The chain has TRBV18 and TRBJ1-5, with TRBD1 matching 8 bases. Per germline, CDR1 KGHSH and CDR2 LQKENI. The CDR3 totals 15 residues. The V gene end was trimmed by 5 bases and the J gene end by 4 bases; junction bases not matched to a gene: 7. CDR3 protein: CASSSVGQGNQPQHF. DNA for the CDR3: TGTGCCAGCTCATCAGTCGGACAGGGTAATCAGCCCCAGCATTTT.

The CDR3 nucleotides are TGTGCCAGCAGTCCTTACCTGGGGAGTTACGAGCAGTACTTC. Translated: CASSPYLGSYEQYF. This sequence joins TRBV6-5 and TRBJ2-7, with D possibly TRBD2 on 5 matching bases. CDR1 is MNHEY, CDR2 SVGAGI, per germline. CDR3 length equals 14 residues. Trimming shortened V by 5 bases and J by 4 bases, and 15 bases separated the two germline ends.

The chain joins TRBV19 to TRBJ1-1; TRBD1 aligns across 7 bases. Losses at the gene ends were 7 bases for V and 5 bases for J; bases not matched to a gene: 10. CDR3 length equals 14 residues. CDR1 and CDR2 from the germline V gene are LNHDA and SQIVND (reference sequence). CDR3 sequence: CASISGGFETEAFF. The CDR3, as DNA: TGTGCCAGTATCTCAGGGGGATTTGAGACTGAAGCTTTCTTT.

This chain links TRBV10-1 with TRBJ2-2; no clear D. Trimming removed 3 bases at V and 6 bases at J, with 11 bases between. The CDR3 loop spans 14 amino acids. Germline V gene lookup returns CDR1 WNHNN and CDR2 SYGVQD (reference sequence). CDR3 region: CASSEIGGAGELFF. The CDR3 DNA is TGCGCCAGCAGTGAAATTGGTGGGGCCGGGGAGCTGTTTTTT.

A word on this clone: Other DNA sequences in the sample encode the same CDR3. The gene calls are TRBV29-1 and TRBJ2-5; TRBD2 matches at 13 bases. This CDR3 spans 13 amino acids. In germline, CDR1 is SQVTM, CDR2 ANQGSEA. The ends lost 6 bases at V and 4 bases at J; junction bases unmatched: 2. The CDR3 reads CSVRLAGGETQYF. The CDR3 nucleotides read TGCAGCGTCCGACTAGCGGGGGGAGAGACCCAGTACTTC.

This clone was observed a few times. The genes are TRBV5-6 and TRBJ1-2; D is undetermined. The CDR3 runs 14 residues. Trimming removed 4 bases at V and 4 bases at J, with 14 bases between. CDR1 SGHDT and CDR2 YYEEEE come from the germline V gene. The CDR3 DNA reads as TGTGCCAGCAGCCCCCGAGGTCCAGGCTATGGCTACACCTTC. Amino acid sequence: CASSPRGPGYGYTF.